The subject of this entry is one T cell receptor (beta chain). Its matching antigen is unknown. V gave up 0 bases and J gave up 1 base, with 3 bases separating them. This CDR3 spans 13 amino acids. In germline, CDR1 is MNHNY, CDR2 SVGAGI (reference sequence). The sample is drawn from a study of cytomegalovirus exposure and HLA in healthy donors. The PCR made use of 60 Vbeta and 13 Jbeta primers. The protocol was immunoSEQ multiplex PCR, while the TCRdb copy is restricted to in-frame clones and leaves out a portion. The table shows some 92,000 clones, with 75% to 85% occurring only once. Study findings and constraints: Previously analyzed data showed that most TCR beta V segments were productive at a frequency of about 87% or about 30%.

The sequenced sample was PBMCs. The TCR sequence derives from a man aged 18 to 29 in good health and CMV-seropositive. The chain couples TRBV6-6 to TRBJ1-2; D is unclear. CDR3 region: CASSYSSNYGYTF. The CDR3 DNA reads TGTGCCAGCAGTTACTCGAGTAACTATGGCTACACCTTC.